This TCR beta chain was sequenced during a study of shared clonotypes between healthy human individuals. Regarding the study as a whole: Generation probability values for non-shared clonotypes were lower than those for clonotypes shared by all four donors. What limited the represented genetic and exposure-history diversity was the small number of donors.

Turning to this clone: What it binds is unknown.

The table came from immunoSEQ multiplex PCR; TCRdb's copy has only in-frame clones and leaves some out. The data contain about 2.4 million clones, roughly 92% of them singletons. Trimming shortened V by 5 bases and J by 5 bases, and 13 bases separated the two germline ends. The length of the CDR3 is 14 residues. From germline, CDR1 is SGHRS and CDR2 YFSETQ. The chain uses TRBV5-1 and TRBJ1-4; weak D call: TRBD1 (5 bases). This sequence was found in a man aged 18 to 35 in good health. Sequenced material: naive CD4+ T cells sorted from blood. Subset of the sample: CD45RA+ positively selected. Written as DNA, the CDR3 is TGCGCCAGCAGGCAGGTGGGGGGAAATGAAAAACTGTTTTTT. It encodes CASRQVGGNEKLFF.